Listed below are T cell receptor beta chains from one sample, sequenced in a study of T cell repertoires in cytomegalovirus infection. TCRdb passed the reads through MiXCR, listing each CDR3 protein once. The table has 450,000 to 650,000 distinct CDR3 sequences, approximately 26% seen once. Specimen: PBMCs. All receptors come from a human donor in good health (CMV status not recorded). Some clones in this sample may be carry-over from other donors' samples. Both conserved end residues are part of each CDR3. The D gene is left open where the match is weak. The size of a clone is reported for some rows only, either as once, few or many, or as a class for expanded clones.

.,few,TRBJ1-2,TRBV6-2/TRBV6-3,CASSPLFTGTIYGYTF,TGTGCCAGCAGCCCCCTCTTCACCGGGACAATCTATGGCTACACCTTC
.,.,TRBJ2-1,TRBV6-1,CASSEVGAYNEQFF,TGTGCCAGCAGTGAAGTCGGGGCATACAATGAGCAGTTCTTC
TRBD1,few,TRBJ1-6,TRBV28,CASTKNLFRDRADSPLHF,TGTGCCAGCACCAAAAATCTGTTCCGGGACAGGGCGGATTCACCCCTCCACTTT
TRBD1,.,TRBJ1-5,TRBV6-8,CASSIRTGSGPQHF,TGTGCCAGCAGTATACGGACAGGTTCAGGGCCCCAGCATTTT
.,.,TRBJ1-5,TRBV2,CASSSQDQPQHF,TGTGCCAGCAGTTCACAGGATCAGCCCCAGCATTTT
.,.,TRBJ1-3,TRBV27,CASSLSGRTLFGNTIYF,TGTGCCAGCAGTTTATCGGGCAGAACACTCTTTGGAAACACCATATATTTT
.,.,TRBJ2-2,TRBV12-3/TRBV12-4,CASSFWLKLNTGELFF,TGTGCCAGCAGTTTCTGGCTCAAGTTAAACACCGGGGAGCTGTTTTTT
.,.,TRBJ1-1,TRBV7-3,CASSTSGDGTEAFF,TGTGCCAGCAGCACCTCAGGGGACGGCACTGAAGCTTTCTTT
.,.,TRBJ1-1,TRBV7-9,CASSPDWEAFF,TGTGCCAGCAGCCCGGACTGGGAAGCTTTCTTT
.,few,TRBJ2-2,TRBV15,CATPAAVKVANTGELFF,TGTGCCACACCTGCGGCCGTGAAAGTCGCGAACACCGGGGAGCTGTTTTTT
.,.,TRBJ2-7,TRBV18,CASSPLTSDEQYF,TGTGCCAGCTCACCACTTACTTCCGACGAGCAGTACTTC
.,.,TRBJ1-1,TRBV12-3/TRBV12-4,CASYGIMNTEAFF,TGTGCCAGCTACGGGATAATGAACACTGAAGCTTTCTTT
.,.,TRBJ1-5,TRBV7-2,CASSPHREQPQHF,TGTGCCAGCAGCCCACACAGGGAACAGCCCCAGCATTTT
TRBD2,.,TRBJ2-3,TRBV25-1,CASSDSSGSWSTDTPYF,TGTGCCAGCAGTGATTCTAGCGGGAGCTGGAGCACAGATACGCCGTATTTT
.,.,TRBJ2-5,TRBV24-1,CATSEQGRTSETQYF,TGTGCCACCAGTGAACAGGGGAGGACCTCCGAGACCCAGTACTTC
.,few,TRBJ2-7,TRBV7-4,CASSLGGAEFYEQYF,TGTGCCAGCAGCTTAGGCGGCGCGGAGTTCTACGAGCAGTACTTC
.,many,TRBJ2-2,TRBV7-2,CASSLLGGGTTGELFF,TGTGCCAGCAGCTTACTTGGGGGAGGAACTACCGGGGAGCTGTTTTTT
.,once,TRBJ1-1,TRBV18,CASSPRTGLRTEAFF,TGTGCCAGCTCACCGCGAACAGGTTTACGAACTGAAGCTTTCTTT
TRBD2,many,TRBJ2-7,TRBV7-2,CASSPGGGGYEQYF,TGTGCCAGCAGCCCGGGGGGGGGGGGCTACGAGCAGTACTTC
.,few,TRBJ2-7,TRBV12-3/TRBV12-4,CASTWEGGTSSYEQYF,TGTGCCAGCACCTGGGAGGGGGGTACCTCATCCTACGAGCAGTACTTC
.,.,TRBJ2-7,TRBV6-5,CASSESGLIYEQYF,TGTGCCAGCAGTGAGAGCGGGCTCATCTACGAGCAGTACTTC
.,many,TRBJ2-1,TRBV7-2,CASSPGINEQFF,TGTGCCAGCAGCCCAGGGATCAATGAGCAGTTCTTC
.,.,TRBJ1-5,TRBV29-1,CSVEEVGSNQPQHF,TGCAGCGTTGAGGAGGTCGGTAGCAATCAGCCCCAGCATTTT
.,few,TRBJ1-1,TRBV18,CASSAGRVTEAFF,TGTGCCAGCTCTGCCGGGAGGGTCACTGAAGCTTTCTTT
TRBD1,few,TRBJ2-3,TRBV19,CASQEGQASTDTQYF,TGTGCCAGTCAGGAGGGACAGGCTAGCACAGATACGCAGTATTTT
.,many,TRBJ2-5,TRBV11-3,CASSQQGGIKQETQYF,TGTGCCAGCAGCCAACAGGGAGGGATAAAACAAGAGACCCAGTACTTC
.,many,TRBJ2-7,TRBV6-1,CASSEGYEQYF,TGTGCCAGCAGTGAAGGCTACGAGCAGTACTTC
TRBD1,few,TRBJ1-1,TRBV7-9,CASSRDGTENTEAFF,TGTGCCAGCAGCAGAGACGGGACAGAGAACACTGAAGCTTTCTTT
TRBD2,few,TRBJ2-5,TRBV11-2,CASSLVPSGRNLETQYF,TGTGCCAGCAGCTTAGTTCCTAGCGGGAGGAATCTTGAGACCCAGTACTTC
.,.,TRBJ2-1,TRBV11-3,CASSQVMAEQFF,TGTGCCAGCAGCCAGGTAATGGCAGAGCAGTTCTTC
TRBD2,.,TRBJ2-7,TRBV6-6,CASSREGSGSSISYYEQYF,TGTGCCAGCAGTAGGGAGGGTAGCGGGAGCTCCATCTCCTACTACGAGCAGTACTTC
TRBD2,many,TRBJ2-7,TRBV7-9,CASSLAGGSRRVIYEQYF,TGTGCCAGCAGCTTAGCTGGCGGGAGTCGGAGAGTCATCTACGAGCAGTACTTC
.,.,TRBJ1-2,TRBV19,CASSLTAVANYGYTF,TGTGCCAGTAGTTTGACCGCAGTAGCTAACTATGGCTACACCTTC
.,.,TRBJ2-2,TRBV19,CASRQGRTNTGELFF,TGTGCCAGTAGACAGGGACGCACGAACACCGGGGAGCTGTTTTTT
TRBD1,many,TRBJ1-5,TRBV7-2,CASSQGGGTEPQHF,TGTGCCAGCAGCCAAGGAGGGGGCACGGAGCCCCAGCATTTT
TRBD2,few,TRBJ2-7,TRBV29-1,CSARTSGTVYEQYF,TGCAGCGCAAGGACTAGCGGGACCGTCTACGAGCAGTACTTC
.,.,TRBJ2-7,TRBV7-3,CASSPRGQHHEQYF,TGTGCCAGCAGCCCGAGAGGACAGCACCACGAGCAGTACTTC
TRBD1,.,TRBJ2-1,TRBV15,CATSTGQSYNEQFF,TGTGCCACCAGCACGGGACAGAGCTACAATGAGCAGTTCTTC
.,.,TRBJ1-2,TRBV19,CAPEERPYGYTF,TGTGCCCCTGAGGAGAGACCCTATGGCTACACCTTC
.,.,TRBJ2-2,TRBV24-1,CATSDFGVWDTGELFF,TGTGCCACCAGTGATTTCGGGGTGTGGGACACCGGGGAGCTGTTTTTT
.,few,TRBJ1-2,TRBV10-3,CAISGGYGYTF,TGTGCCATCAGCGGTGGGTATGGCTACACCTTC
.,many,TRBJ1-1,TRBV10-3,CAIRQADTEAFF,TGTGCCATCAGACAGGCTGACACTGAAGCTTTCTTT
TRBD2,.,TRBJ2-3,TRBV24-1,CATSDLAGVGTDTQYF,TGTGCCACCAGTGATCTAGCGGGAGTTGGGACAGATACGCAGTATTTT
.,.,TRBJ2-7,TRBV28,CASSYSWVADEQYF,TGTGCCAGCAGTTATAGTTGGGTTGCCGACGAGCAGTACTTC
.,many,TRBJ1-1,TRBV20-1,CSAPLTGNTEAFF,TGCAGTGCTCCCTTGACAGGTAACACTGAAGCTTTCTTT
.,.,TRBJ1-5,TRBV6-2/TRBV6-3,CASSSPSRGSNQPQHF,TGTGCCAGCAGTTCGCCGTCGAGGGGTAGCAATCAGCCCCAGCATTTT